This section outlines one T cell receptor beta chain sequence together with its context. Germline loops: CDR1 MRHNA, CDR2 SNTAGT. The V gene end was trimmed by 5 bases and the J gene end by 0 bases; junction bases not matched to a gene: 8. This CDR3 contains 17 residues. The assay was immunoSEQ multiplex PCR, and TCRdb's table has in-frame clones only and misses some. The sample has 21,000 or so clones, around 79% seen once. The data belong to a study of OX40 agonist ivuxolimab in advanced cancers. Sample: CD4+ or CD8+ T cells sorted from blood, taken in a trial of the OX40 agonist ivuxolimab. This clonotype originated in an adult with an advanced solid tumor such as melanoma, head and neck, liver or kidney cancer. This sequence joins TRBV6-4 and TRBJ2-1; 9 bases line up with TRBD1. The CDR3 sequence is CASSQSGTGFSYNEQFF. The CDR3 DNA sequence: TGTGCCAGCAGTCAATCCGGGACAGGGTTCTCCTACAATGAGCAGTTCTTC.